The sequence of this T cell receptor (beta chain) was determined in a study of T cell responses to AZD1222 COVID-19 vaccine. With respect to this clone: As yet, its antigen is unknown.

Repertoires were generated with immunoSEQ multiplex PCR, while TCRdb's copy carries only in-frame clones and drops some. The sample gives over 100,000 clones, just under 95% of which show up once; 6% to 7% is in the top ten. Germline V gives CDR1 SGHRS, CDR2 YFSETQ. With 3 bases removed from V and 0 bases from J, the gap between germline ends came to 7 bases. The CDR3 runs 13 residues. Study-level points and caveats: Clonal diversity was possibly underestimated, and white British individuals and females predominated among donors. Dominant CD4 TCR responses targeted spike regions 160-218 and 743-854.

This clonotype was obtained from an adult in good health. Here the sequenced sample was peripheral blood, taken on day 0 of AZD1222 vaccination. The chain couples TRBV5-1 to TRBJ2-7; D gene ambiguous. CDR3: CASSSSGSYEQYF. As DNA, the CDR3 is TGCGCCAGCAGCTCGTCGGGCTCCTACGAGCAGTACTTC. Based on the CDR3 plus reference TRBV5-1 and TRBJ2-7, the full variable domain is KAGVTQTPRYLIKTRGQQVTLSCSPISGHRSVSWYQQTPGQGLQFLFEYFSETQRNKGNFPGRFSGRQFSNSRSEMNVSTLELGDSALYLCASSSSGSYEQYFGPGTRLTVT.